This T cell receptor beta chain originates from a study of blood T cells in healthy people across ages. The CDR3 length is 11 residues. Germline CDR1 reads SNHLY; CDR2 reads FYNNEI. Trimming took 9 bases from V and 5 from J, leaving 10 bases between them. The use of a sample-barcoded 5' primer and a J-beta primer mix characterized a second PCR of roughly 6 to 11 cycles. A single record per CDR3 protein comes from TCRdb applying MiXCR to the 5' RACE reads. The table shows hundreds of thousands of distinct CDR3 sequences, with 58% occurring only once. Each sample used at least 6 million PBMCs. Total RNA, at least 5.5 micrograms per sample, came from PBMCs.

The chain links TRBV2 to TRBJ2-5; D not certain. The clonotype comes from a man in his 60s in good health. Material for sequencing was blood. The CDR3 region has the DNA TGTGCCAGTTTATTCGGGGAGACCCAGTACTTC. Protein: CASLFGETQYF.